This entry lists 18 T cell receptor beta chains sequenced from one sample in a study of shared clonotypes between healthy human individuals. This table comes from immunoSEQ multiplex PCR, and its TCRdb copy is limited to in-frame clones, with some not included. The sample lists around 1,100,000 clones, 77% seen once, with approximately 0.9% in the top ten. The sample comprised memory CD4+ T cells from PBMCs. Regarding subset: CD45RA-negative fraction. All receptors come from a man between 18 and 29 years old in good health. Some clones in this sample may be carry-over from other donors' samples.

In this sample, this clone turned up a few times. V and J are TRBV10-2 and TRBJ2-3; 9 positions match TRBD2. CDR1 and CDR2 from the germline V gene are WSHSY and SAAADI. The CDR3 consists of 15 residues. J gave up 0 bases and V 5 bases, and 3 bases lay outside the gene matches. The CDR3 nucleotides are TGCGCCAGCAGTATAGCGGGAGTTAGCACAGATACGCAGTATTTT. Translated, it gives CASSIAGVSTDTQYF.

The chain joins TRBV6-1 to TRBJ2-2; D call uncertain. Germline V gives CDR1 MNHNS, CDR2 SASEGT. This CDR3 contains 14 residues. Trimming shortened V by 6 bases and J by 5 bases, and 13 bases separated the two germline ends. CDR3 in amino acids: CASRELSRTGELFF. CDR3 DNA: TGTGCCAGCAGGGAACTCTCGAGAACCGGGGAGCTGTTTTTT.

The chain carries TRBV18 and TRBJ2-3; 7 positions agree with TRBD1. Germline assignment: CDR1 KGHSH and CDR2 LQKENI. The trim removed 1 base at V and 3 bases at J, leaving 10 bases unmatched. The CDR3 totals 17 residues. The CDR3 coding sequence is TGTGCCAGCTCACCACGGAAGGGTACAGGGGTAACAGATACGCAGTATTTT. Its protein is CASSPRKGTGVTDTQYF.

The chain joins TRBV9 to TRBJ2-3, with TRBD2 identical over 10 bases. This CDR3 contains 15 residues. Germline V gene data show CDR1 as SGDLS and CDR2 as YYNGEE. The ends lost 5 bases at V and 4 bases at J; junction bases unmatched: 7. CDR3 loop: CASSQSGRAPDTQYF. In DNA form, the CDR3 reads TGTGCCAGCAGTCAGAGCGGGAGGGCCCCAGATACGCAGTATTTT.

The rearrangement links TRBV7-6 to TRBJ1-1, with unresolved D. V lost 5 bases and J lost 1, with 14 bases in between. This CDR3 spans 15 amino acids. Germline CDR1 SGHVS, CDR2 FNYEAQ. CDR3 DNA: TGTGCCAGCAGCCTCACGGACGCCAAGAACACTGAAGCTTTCTTT. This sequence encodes CASSLTDAKNTEAFF.

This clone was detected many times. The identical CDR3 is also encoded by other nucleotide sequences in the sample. The CDR3 bases are TGCGCCAGCAGTTCACAGGGATGGGGGCAGTACTTC. It encodes CASSSQGWGQYF. The chain combines TRBV5-1 with TRBJ2-7; possible D gene TRBD1, 6 bases. CDR1 is SGHRS, CDR2 YFSETQ, per germline. Trimming took off 5 bases at V and 9 bases at J, with 15 bases between the two ends. This CDR3 spans 12 amino acids.

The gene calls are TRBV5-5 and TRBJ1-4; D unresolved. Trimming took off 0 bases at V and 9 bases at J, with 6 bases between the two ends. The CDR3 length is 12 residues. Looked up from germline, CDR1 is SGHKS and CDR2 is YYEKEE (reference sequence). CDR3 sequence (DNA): TGTGCCAGCAGCTTGGAGGGTCAAAAACTGTTTTTT. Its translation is CASSLEGQKLFF.

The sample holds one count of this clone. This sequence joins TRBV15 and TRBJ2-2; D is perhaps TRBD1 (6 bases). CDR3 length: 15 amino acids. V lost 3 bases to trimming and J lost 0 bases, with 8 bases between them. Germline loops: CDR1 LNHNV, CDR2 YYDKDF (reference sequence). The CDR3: CATSRGHSNTGELFF. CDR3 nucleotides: TGTGCCACCAGCAGGGGACACTCGAACACCGGGGAGCTGTTTTTT.

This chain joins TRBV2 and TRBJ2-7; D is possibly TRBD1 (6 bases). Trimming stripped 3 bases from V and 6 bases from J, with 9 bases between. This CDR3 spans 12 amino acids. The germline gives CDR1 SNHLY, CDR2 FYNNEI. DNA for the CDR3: TGTGCCAGCAGTGAGCTGGACAGCGAGCAGTACTTC. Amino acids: CASSELDSEQYF.

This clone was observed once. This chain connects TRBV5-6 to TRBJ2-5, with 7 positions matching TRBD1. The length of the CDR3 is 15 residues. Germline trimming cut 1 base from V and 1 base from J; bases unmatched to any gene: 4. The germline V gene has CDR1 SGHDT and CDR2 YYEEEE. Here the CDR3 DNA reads TGTGCCAGCAGCTTGTTCCACAGGGGCCAAGAGACCCAGTACTTC. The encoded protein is CASSLFHRGQETQYF. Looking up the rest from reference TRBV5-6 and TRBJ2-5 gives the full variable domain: DAGVTQSPTHLIKTRGQQVTLRCSPKSGHDTVSWYQQALGQGPQFIFQYYEEEERQRGNFPDRFSGHQFPNYSSELNVNALLLGDSALYLCASSLFHRGQETQYFGPGTRLLVL.

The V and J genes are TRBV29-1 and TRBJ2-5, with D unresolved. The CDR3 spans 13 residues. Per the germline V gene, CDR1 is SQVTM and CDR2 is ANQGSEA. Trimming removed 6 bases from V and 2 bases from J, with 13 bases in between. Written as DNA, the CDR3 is TGCAGCGTAAGACGGCTACGACAAGAGACCCAGTACTTC. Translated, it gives CSVRRLRQETQYF.

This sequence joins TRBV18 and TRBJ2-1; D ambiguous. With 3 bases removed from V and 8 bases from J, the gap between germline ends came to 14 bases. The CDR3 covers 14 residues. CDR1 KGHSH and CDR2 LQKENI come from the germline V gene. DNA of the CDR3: TGTGCCAGCTCACCGGGTCTCCTACTCGATGAGCAGTTCTTC. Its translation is CASSPGLLLDEQFF. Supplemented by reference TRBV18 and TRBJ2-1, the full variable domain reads NAGVMQNPRHLVRRRGQEARLRCSPMKGHSHVYWYRQLPEEGLKFMVYLQKENIIDESGMPKERFSAEFPKEGPSILRIQQVVRGDSAAYFCASSPGLLLDEQFFGPGTRLTVL.

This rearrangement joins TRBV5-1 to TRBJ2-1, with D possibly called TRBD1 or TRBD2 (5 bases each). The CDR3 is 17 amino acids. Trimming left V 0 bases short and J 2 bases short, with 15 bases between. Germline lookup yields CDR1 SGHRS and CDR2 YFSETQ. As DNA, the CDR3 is TGCGCCAGCAGCTTGGAGTCCGGGACGACCCCCTACAATGAGCAGTTCTTC. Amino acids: CASSLESGTTPYNEQFF.

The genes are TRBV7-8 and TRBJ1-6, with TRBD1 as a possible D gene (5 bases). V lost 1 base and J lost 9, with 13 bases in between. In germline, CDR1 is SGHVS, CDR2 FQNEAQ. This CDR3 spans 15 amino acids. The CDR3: CASSLVKGAGSPLHF. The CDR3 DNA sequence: TGTGCCAGCAGCTTAGTCAAAGGGGCAGGTTCACCCCTCCACTTT.

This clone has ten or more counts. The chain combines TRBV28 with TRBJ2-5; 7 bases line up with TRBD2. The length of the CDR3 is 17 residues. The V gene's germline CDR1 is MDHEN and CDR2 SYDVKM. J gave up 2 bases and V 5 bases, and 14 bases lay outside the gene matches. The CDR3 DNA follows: TGTGCCAGCAGTGCCCCCGCCTGGCGGGGGATACAAGAGACCCAGTACTTC. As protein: CASSAPAWRGIQETQYF.

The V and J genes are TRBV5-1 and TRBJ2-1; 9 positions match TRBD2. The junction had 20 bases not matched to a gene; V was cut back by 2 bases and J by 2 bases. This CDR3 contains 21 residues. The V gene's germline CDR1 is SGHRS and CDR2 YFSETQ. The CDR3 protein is CASSFSPPHPNSGGTYNEQFF. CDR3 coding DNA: TGCGCCAGCAGCTTTTCCCCCCCCCACCCAAATAGCGGGGGCACCTACAATGAGCAGTTCTTC.

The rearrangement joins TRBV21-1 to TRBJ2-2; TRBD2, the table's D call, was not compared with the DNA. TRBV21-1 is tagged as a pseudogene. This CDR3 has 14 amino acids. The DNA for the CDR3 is TGTGCCAGCAGCAAAGTTCCCCTTCGCGGGGAGCTGTTTTTT. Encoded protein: CASSKVPLRGELFF.

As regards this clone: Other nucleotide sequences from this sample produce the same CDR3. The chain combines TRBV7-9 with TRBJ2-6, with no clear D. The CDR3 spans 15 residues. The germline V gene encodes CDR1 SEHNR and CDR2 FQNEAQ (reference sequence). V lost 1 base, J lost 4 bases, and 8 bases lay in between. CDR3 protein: CASSLGASGANVLTF. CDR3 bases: TGTGCCAGCAGCTTAGGCGCTTCCGGGGCCAACGTCCTGACTTTC.